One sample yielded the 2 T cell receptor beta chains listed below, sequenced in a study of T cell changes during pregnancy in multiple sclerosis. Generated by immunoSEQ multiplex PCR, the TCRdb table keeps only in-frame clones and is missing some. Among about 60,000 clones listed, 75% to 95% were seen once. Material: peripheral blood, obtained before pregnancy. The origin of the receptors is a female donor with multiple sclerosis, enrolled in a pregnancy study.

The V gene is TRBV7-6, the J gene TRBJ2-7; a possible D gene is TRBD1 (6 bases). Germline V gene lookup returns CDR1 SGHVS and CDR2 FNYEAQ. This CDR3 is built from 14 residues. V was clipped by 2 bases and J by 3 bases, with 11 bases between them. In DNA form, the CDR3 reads TGTGCCAGCAGCTTACGGTCGGACAGCTACGAGCAGTACTTC. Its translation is CASSLRSDSYEQYF.

CDR3 DNA sequence: TGTGCCATCAGTGGCCCGGGGGGGGGCGGTTCCTACGAGCAGTACTTC. Its protein is CAISGPGGGGSYEQYF. The rearrangement uses TRBV10-3 and TRBJ2-7, with 8 positions matching TRBD2. The CDR3 consists of 16 residues. V shed 4 bases and J 1 base; nucleotides not matched to a gene: 9. Germline V gene data show CDR1 as ENHRY and CDR2 as SYGVKD.